This entry describes one T cell receptor (beta chain). Its antigen is unidentified. V gave up 4 bases and J gave up 0 bases, with 13 bases separating them. The CDR3 has 16 amino acids. The V gene's germline CDR1 is LGHDT and CDR2 YNNKEL (reference sequence). These memory T cells were uncultured and sequenced directly after ex vivo isolation. This sample is drawn from a study of CD4 T cell repertoires in COVID-19. Study overall: CFSE-low cells expanded approximately 11 days with IL-2, then restimulated with other coronavirus spikes.

Study-level points and caveats: SARS-CoV and/or HKU1 spike cultures shared between 7 and 25% of SARS-CoV-2 clonotypes. Suggested intraclonal diversification: top SARS-CoV-2-reactive clonotypes appeared in two or three memory subsets.

Using immunoSEQ multiplex PCR, the repertoire was profiled, and TCRdb retains in-frame clones only, with some absent. The data show approximately 75,000 clones, about 83% seen once. Sequencing used CD4+ T cells from peripheral blood, obtained after recovery from COVID-19. The TCR sequence derives from a human donor who had COVID-19. The chain couples TRBV3-1 (or the pseudogene TRBV3-2) to TRBJ2-4; possible D gene TRBD1, 5 bases. The CDR3, as DNA: TGTGCCAGCAGCCCCCTCGACAGCACAGCCAAAAACATTCAGTACTTC. Protein sequence: CASSPLDSTAKNIQYF.